This passage covers 5 T cell receptor beta chains from one sample sequenced in a study of human T cells and chemical hapten exposure. TCRdb recomputed calls from the RACE reads with MiXCR, one row per CDR3 protein. The sample records around 120,000 distinct CDR3 sequences, around 10% being singletons. Time point of the sample: patch test 1, 2 weeks after DPC sensitization. As to treatment: therapeutic diphenylcyclopropenone sensitization with weekly scalp DPC. The sample was whole blood, taken in connection with sensitization to the hapten diphenylcyclopropenone (DPC). These receptors originate from a woman between 45 and 65 years old with alopecia areata. Some clones in this sample may be carry-over from other donors' samples.

This clonotype was seen ten or more times. This chain uses TRBV2 with TRBJ1-1; D unclear. Trimming pared 8 bases from V and 0 bases from J, leaving 10 bases between. The CDR3 length is 13 residues. CDR1 SNHLY and CDR2 FYNNEI come from the germline V gene. In DNA, the CDR3 is TGTGCCAGCGGGTCCTTTATGAACACTGAAGCTTTCTTT. It encodes CASGSFMNTEAFF.

This clonotype has a count of ten or more. The rearrangement uses TRBV27 and TRBJ1-6; D remains unclear. CDR3 length: 14 amino acids. Trimming removed 3 bases at V and 5 bases at J, with 8 bases between. Germline V gene lookup returns CDR1 MNHEY and CDR2 SMNVEV (reference sequence). This chain's CDR3 is CASSLPQDNSPLHF. Written as DNA, the CDR3 is TGTGCCAGCAGTTTGCCGCAGGATAATTCACCCCTCCACTTT.

This clonotype was counted ten times or more. The chain employs TRBV21-1 and TRBJ2-2; the D call of TRBD2 is as the table states it, not checked on the DNA. TRBV21-1 is listed as a pseudogene. The CDR3 runs 19 residues. In DNA form, the CDR3 reads TGTGCCAGCGGAAAGGGGACTAGCGGGAGTTTCTCGAACACCGGGGAGCTGTTTTTT. Protein: CASGKGTSGSFSNTGELFF.

The V and J genes are TRBV6-6 and TRBJ1-1; TRBD1 is a possible D gene (6 bases). The CDR3 extends over 15 amino acids. V lost 6 bases and J lost 0, with 14 bases in between. CDR1 and CDR2 (germline): MNHNY, SVGAGI (reference sequence). For the CDR3, the DNA is TGTGCCAGCAGCGACGGGACATCCATGAACACTGAAGCTTTCTTT. Encoded protein: CASSDGTSMNTEAFF.

The chain is built from TRBV6-6 and TRBJ1-1; unclear D gene. Per germline, CDR1 MNHNY and CDR2 SVGAGI (reference sequence). The ends were cut back, 6 bases at V and 0 bases at J, with 8 bases in the middle. The CDR3 length is 13 residues. The CDR3 protein is CASRRFLNTEAFF. CDR3 sequence (DNA): TGTGCCAGCAGGAGGTTTCTGAACACTGAAGCTTTCTTT.